This T cell receptor (beta chain) comes out of a study of T cell responses to AZD1222 COVID-19 vaccine (dated by TCRdb to the early 2020s). In the study overall: AZD1222 recipients given second doses at about 4 weeks or at about 12 weeks were pooled, since spike-specific TCR depth and breadth were not found to differ between the two schedules. TCR sequencing was performed for over 230 trial participants, of whom 207 were given two doses of AZD1222 and roughly 25 were given two doses of MenACWY control vaccine. Enrollment into the trials was organized by age into subgroups of 18-55, 56-69 and 70-plus years, and those subgroups contained roughly 150, 30 and 60 TCR-sequenced participants, respectively.

On this clone itself: The antigen this receptor binds is unknown. One end of the junction does not line up with germline, which may come from a read error.

The CDR3 regions of human TCRbeta chains were analyzed by immunosequencing. On the authors' methods: Repertoire TCRs were checked for matches against a reference library of SARS-CoV-2-specific TCRs that had been generated using the MIRA antigen-specificity platform. Breadth was defined as the fraction of unique TCRs that were SARS-CoV-2-associated. Depth was defined as the fraction of total T cells that were SARS-CoV-2-associated. Using the MIRA data, each spike-specific TCR was mapped to the spike region that the TCR reacts to and placed in a CD4 or CD8 class. Log10-transformed breadth and depth values were compared by one-way ANOVA with Sidak's multiple comparisons tests. TCRdb obtained this table from immuneACCESS and retained in-frame rearrangements with V and J assigned. These tables miss some clones; where compared with another copy, unresolved V genes account for less than half of the shortfall, and the remainder is unexplained. From that table come the V and J calls and clone size; the DNA was used to work out D and trimming. The sample table holds 150,000 to 200,000 clones, of which 85% to 95% were seen once. The ten most abundant clones make up about 4% of the sample.

In the paper's terms, the time point label means: baseline before first vaccination. Samples from vaccinated people were obtained from the UK trials COV001 and COV002, which included a single-blind randomized controlled phase 2/3 trial of AZD1222 (ChAdOx1 nCoV-19) in healthy adults. For TCRbeta chain sequencing, PBMC samples were collected from trial participants at day 0 and at day 28 after the second dose. General conclusions and limits of the study: Only six AZD1222 recipients were SARS-CoV-2 seropositive at baseline, limiting conclusions about previously exposed vaccinees. CD4 TCRs associated with the vaccine covered the entire spike protein, and the dominant responses were in regions 160-218 and 743-854. Reportedly, almost half of the unique spike-specific TCRs recognized epitopes lying outside the regions that are mutated in the B.1.351 and B.1.1.7 variants. In the small 56-69-year group, the increase in depth fell short of significance, most likely because of low power. No day 14 peak-response samples were available, so repertoires were characterized only after the peak T cell response. Participants were mostly white British and included more females than males, and it was suggested by the authors that clonal diversity may have been underestimated. After two AZD1222 doses, spike-specific TCR breadth and depth were significantly higher than at day 0 and than in MenACWY recipients.

The CDR3 spans 11 residues, from the cysteine through the phenylalanine. CDR3 DNA is the only sequence kept; it has 33 bases, read in frame from the first base. The germline V gene yields MNHEY for CDR1 and SVGAGI for CDR2. Specimen: peripheral blood, collected on day 0 of AZD1222 vaccination. Recombination joined TRBV6-5 with TRBJ2-7; the D gene lacks a confident call. The sequence came from an adult in good health. This receptor carries the CDR3 CASSYQYGQYF. The DNA sequence is given as TGTGCCAGCAGTTACCAGTACGGGCAGTACTTC.